The clone carrying this T cell receptor beta chain was observed a single time. The target antigen is unknown. The sample is drawn from a study of CD8 T cell repertoires and HIV-1 epitope variants. The overall study: Controls were a CMV, EBV and flu peptide pool, Ebola AY9 negative control, and no-peptide well. Epitopes were three Gag families plus Nef HW9 and YT9.

Profiled with immunoSEQ multiplex PCR; TCRdb holds only in-frame clones, not every one. The sample gives more than 5,000 clones, around 66% of which show up once; about 45% is in the top ten. Sequences were obtained from cultured CD8+ T cells derived from PBMCs. The clonotype originates from a male donor with HIV.

DNA for the CDR3: TGTGCCAGCAGGCAGCCTCATGCAACTAATGAAAAACTGTTTTTT. Its protein product is CASRQPHATNEKLFF. J is TRBJ1-4 and V is TRBV28; D is uncertain. This CDR3 is built from 15 residues. Germline V gene sequence: CDR1 MDHEN, CDR2 SYDVKM. Trimming took 6 bases from V and 0 from J, leaving 11 bases between them.